Listed below are T cell receptor beta chains from one sample, sequenced in a study of cytomegalovirus exposure and HLA in healthy donors. Here immunoSEQ multiplex PCR was the method, and the copy in TCRdb shows in-frame clones only, minus some. Here the sample spans 150,000 or so clones, 75% to 85% being singletons. Sequencing was carried out using PBMCs. The source is a female donor in good health and CMV-seronegative. Each CDR3 is given with its conserved first and last residue. Each record gives: D gene, V gene, J gene, CDR3 length, clone size, CDR3 DNA, CDR3 protein. D genes are given only for firm matches. Part of the rows lack a size; the others show once, few, many or a class for expanded clones.

TRBD2	TRBV6-6	TRBJ2-3	16	NA	TGTGCCAGCACCTTCGGACTAGAGCCGGCGGCAGATACGCAGTATTTT	CASTFGLEPAADTQYF
TRBD2	TRBV9	TRBJ2-2	16	few	TGTGCCAGCAGCGTACTTGGCGGGAGGGGCACCGGGGAGCTGTTTTTT	CASSVLGGRGTGELFF
NA	TRBV5-6	TRBJ2-7	14	NA	TGTGCCAGCACTCTCGTCGCGGGCTCCTACGAGCAGTACTTC	CASTLVAGSYEQYF
TRBD2	TRBV6-4	TRBJ2-3	15	NA	TGTGCCAGCAGCATTAGCGGGGGAGCCACAGATACGCAGTATTTT	CASSISGGATDTQYF
NA	TRBV12-1	TRBJ2-3	23	NA	TGTGCCAGCAGCTTTGGGGGCCGGGACCCAGGAAGTCGCGGGGGGGCCGGGGCAGATACGCAGTATTTT	CASSFGGRDPGSRGGAGADTQYF
TRBD1	TRBV5-4	TRBJ2-3	15	few	TGTGCCAGCAGCTCAGCAGGGGGTCGCACAGATACGCAGTATTTT	CASSSAGGRTDTQYF
NA	TRBV6-6	TRBJ1-2	12	NA	TGTGCCAGCTTCGTCCCAAGCGGTGGCTACACCTTC	CASFVPSGGYTF
NA	TRBV25-1	TRBJ2-2	16	NA	TGTGCCAGCCTCCCCACAGGCCGCCGGAACACCGGGGAGCTGTTTTTT	CASLPTGRRNTGELFF
NA	TRBV7-9	TRBJ1-2	15	NA	TGTGCCAGCAGCTTAGTGGCCAGGGTGAACTATGGCTACACCTTC	CASSLVARVNYGYTF
TRBD1	TRBV7-2	TRBJ1-5	14	NA	TGTGCCAGCAGCTGGGGACAGGGATATCAGCCCCAGCATTTT	CASSWGQGYQPQHF
NA	TRBV9	TRBJ2-4	16	NA	TGTGCCAGCAGCGTAGCTCCCACTTTCGGGGGTAACATTCAGTACTTC	CASSVAPTFGGNIQYF
NA	TRBV11-2	TRBJ2-3	17	NA	TGTGCCAGCAGCTTAGGTTCCTTAGGGGGGGTGGCAGATACGCAGTATTTT	CASSLGSLGGVADTQYF
TRBD1	TRBV7-9	TRBJ1-2	13	once	TGTGCCAGCAGCCCCGGGACAGGGTATGGCTACACCTTC	CASSPGTGYGYTF
TRBD1	TRBV28	TRBJ2-5	17	NA	TGTGCCAGCAGTTCCTCCGCTATGGGACAGCGTCGGGAGACCCAGTACTTC	CASSSSAMGQRRETQYF
NA	TRBV9	TRBJ2-1	16	NA	TGTGCCAGCAGCACGCCGAACCTTCGAGATAACAATGAGCAGTTCTTC	CASSTPNLRDNNEQFF
NA	TRBV5-6	TRBJ2-7	18	NA	TGTGCCAGCAGCTCGACCCGTGACGGGTCTAGCGACTCCTACGAGCAGTACTTC	CASSSTRDGSSDSYEQYF
TRBD2	TRBV7-3	TRBJ2-5	15	NA	TGTGCCAGCAGCCAGGGACTAGGATGGTCAGAGACCCAGTACTTC	CASSQGLGWSETQYF
TRBD2	TRBV30	TRBJ2-5	13	NA	TGTGCCTGGAGTGCTAGCGGGGGTGAGACCCAGTACTTC	CAWSASGGETQYF
NA	TRBV6-1	TRBJ2-7	13	NA	TGTGCCAGCAGTGACGGGACAATCTCCGAGCAGTACTTC	CASSDGTISEQYF
TRBD2	TRBV10-3	TRBJ2-7	18	once	TGTGCCATCAGTGAGGTCGACTTTCTAGCGGGAGCGAACCACGAGCAGTACTTC	CAISEVDFLAGANHEQYF
NA	TRBV7-4	TRBJ2-1	17	NA	TGTGCCAGCAGCTCCGAATGCAGGGCCTGTGGAGGGAATGAGCAGTTCTTC	CASSSECRACGGNEQFF
TRBD2	TRBV10-3	TRBJ2-5	15	NA	TGTGCCTCGGGGCGCATGGCAGCGGGAGGGGAGACCCAGTACTTC	CASGRMAAGGETQYF
NA	TRBV7-9	TRBJ2-7	12	NA	TGTGCCAGCAGCTTGTCCGGCTACGAGCAGTACTTC	CASSLSGYEQYF
NA	TRBV5-6	TRBJ1-1	16	many	TGTGCCAGTAAACGGGGGGCTGTGACCTTGAACACTGAAGCTTTCTTT	CASKRGAVTLNTEAFF
TRBD1	TRBV5-1	TRBJ2-6	18	once	TGCGCCAGCAGCTTGTGGGGGACAGGGGGCGCTGGGGCCAACGTCCTGACTTTC	CASSLWGTGGAGANVLTF
TRBD2	TRBV7-9	TRBJ2-7	16	many	TGTGCCAGCAGCAGTTACAGGGCGAATAGCGGGGGGGAGCAGTACTTC	CASSSYRANSGGEQYF
NA	TRBV29-1	TRBJ2-1	12	NA	TGCAGCGTACAGCGGGCCTACAATGAGCAGTTCTTC	CSVQRAYNEQFF
NA	TRBV19	TRBJ2-2	14	NA	TGTGCCAGTAGTATAGATCCTAGCCCCGGGGAGCTGTTTTTT	CASSIDPSPGELFF
NA	TRBV29-1	TRBJ1-1	13	once	TGCAGCGTTGGCTCGCTCTCGGACACTGAAGCTTTCTTT	CSVGSLSDTEAFF
TRBD1	TRBV18	TRBJ2-7	17	few	TGTGCCAGCTCACAACAACCCCCGGGACAGGGGAACTACGAGCAGTACTTC	CASSQQPPGQGNYEQYF
NA	TRBV7-2	TRBJ2-5	15	NA	TGTGCCAGCAGCCCCGGCGGGGTATCAGGGGAGACCCAGTACTTC	CASSPGGVSGETQYF
NA	TRBV4-2	TRBJ1-3	11	NA	TGTGCCACGCTGGGTGAGGACACCATATATTTT	CATLGEDTIYF
TRBD1	TRBV9	TRBJ1-2	17	NA	TGTGCCAGCAGCGCGAGACAGGGGACCCCAGCTAACTATGGCTACACCTTC	CASSARQGTPANYGYTF
NA	TRBV9	TRBJ2-3	15	NA	TGTGCCAGCAGCGTAGAGGTGGCGGGCACAGATACGCAGTATTTT	CASSVEVAGTDTQYF
TRBD1	TRBV5-1	TRBJ2-3	15	NA	TGCGCCAGCAGCTTCGGGACAGGGAGCACAGATACGCAGTATTTT	CASSFGTGSTDTQYF
NA	TRBV9	TRBJ1-3	16	once	TGTGCCAGCAGCGTCAACAGAGGACTCTCTGGAAACACCATATATTTT	CASSVNRGLSGNTIYF
TRBD1	TRBV5-4	TRBJ1-4	16	NA	TGTGCCAGCAGCCCGGGACAGGGGCACCGTAATGAAAAACTGTTTTTT	CASSPGQGHRNEKLFF
NA	TRBV4-1	TRBJ1-1	17	NA	TGCGCCAGCAGCCAAACCCCTTCGACAGGTTCTCTCTCTGAAGCTTTCTTT	CASSQTPSTGSLSEAFF
NA	TRBV30	TRBJ2-5	14	NA	TGTGCCCCTTCGAGGGACTTCATCCAAGAGACCCAGTACTTC	CAPSRDFIQETQYF
NA	TRBV6-1	TRBJ2-3	13	NA	TGTGCCAGCAAGACAACTAGCACAGATACGCAGTATTTT	CASKTTSTDTQYF
NA	TRBV9	TRBJ1-6	15	NA	TGTGCCAGCAGCGCCGCGGGACTCAGCAATTCACCCCTCCACTTT	CASSAAGLSNSPLHF
NA	TRBV7-2	TRBJ1-1	15	NA	TGTGCCAGCAGCTTAGGCGTACGGGTGAACACTGAAGCTTTCTTT	CASSLGVRVNTEAFF
NA	TRBV11-2	TRBJ1-5	12	NA	TGTGCCAGCAGCTTCCCAGGTCAGCCCCAGCATTTT	CASSFPGQPQHF
NA	TRBV4-3	TRBJ2-4	17	NA	TGCGCCAGCAGCCAAGATGCATTCGGGGTAGCCAAAAACATTCAGTACTTC	CASSQDAFGVAKNIQYF
NA	TRBV19	TRBJ2-1	12	NA	TGTGCCACCACCCTCAGGGGTCGTGAGCAGTTCTTC	CATTLRGREQFF
NA	TRBV21-1	TRBJ1-1	14	once	TGTGCCAGCAGTCGGGAGGTCATGAACACTGAAGCTTTCTTT	CASSREVMNTEAFF
NA	TRBV18	TRBJ2-3	14	few	TGTGCCAGCTCGGGGCAGGGTGTCCCAGATACGCAGTATTTT	CASSGQGVPDTQYF
NA	TRBV4-2	TRBJ1-1	14	NA	TGTGCCAGCAGCCAAGAAGGTGGGAGGGGGGAAGCTTTCTTT	CASSQEGGRGEAFF
NA	TRBV7-9	TRBJ1-2	15	NA	TGTGCCAGCAGCTTAGCGCCGGGAGAGAACTATGGCTACACCTTC	CASSLAPGENYGYTF
NA	TRBV7-2	TRBJ2-7	14	NA	TGTGCCAGCAGCTTAGGGAGGGGTAACTACGAGCAGTACTTC	CASSLGRGNYEQYF
NA	TRBV4-2	TRBJ2-2	17	NA	TGTGCCAGCAGCCAAGAAGGTGGAGGGTTATGGACCGGGGAGCTGTTTTTT	CASSQEGGGLWTGELFF
TRBD2	TRBV7-2	TRBJ2-7	14	NA	TGTGCCAGCAGTAAAAGCGGGAAGGACTACGAGCAGTACTTC	CASSKSGKDYEQYF
TRBD1	TRBV5-1	TRBJ1-1	16	NA	TGCGCCAGCAGCTCTAGGGACAGCCTTCTGAACACTGAAGCTTTCTTT	CASSSRDSLLNTEAFF
NA	TRBV7-6	TRBJ2-2	15	NA	TGTGCCAGCAGTTTAACAGAGTCCAACACCGGGGAGCTGTTTTTT	CASSLTESNTGELFF
TRBD2	TRBV5-1	TRBJ2-2	15	NA	TGCGCCAGCAGCTTTAGCGGGAGCGGCACCGGGGAGCTGTTTTTT	CASSFSGSGTGELFF
NA	TRBV6-5	TRBJ1-2	15	NA	TGTGCCAGCAGTTACTCAATTGGGACGGGAGGGGGCTACACCTTC	CASSYSIGTGGGYTF
TRBD2	TRBV5-1	TRBJ2-5	18	NA	TGCGCCAGCAGCTTGGACAGACTAGCGGGAGAGGGAGGGGAGACCCAGTACTTC	CASSLDRLAGEGGETQYF